Below, one T cell receptor beta chain is given with its context. What it binds is not known. This sample was taken from a study of blood T cells in healthy people across ages. Sample-barcoded 5' priming and a J-beta primer mix drove a second PCR of roughly 6 to 12 cycles. TCRdb recomputed calls from the 5' RACE reads with MiXCR, one row per CDR3 protein. The table includes over a million distinct CDR3 sequences, approximately 43% detected once. The CDR3 contains 17 residues. Per the germline V gene, CDR1 is SGHNT and CDR2 is YYREEE (reference sequence). V shed 5 bases and J shed 11 bases, with 31 bases lying between them. Whole-study results and caveats: Samples with more naive T cells showed higher observed beta diversity. Expanded clonotype shifts may have been confounded, as the donors had an unknown CMV status.

V gene TRBV5-4 combines with J gene TRBJ2-5; D might be TRBD1 or TRBD2, each matching 5 bases. Sequences were obtained from blood. This TCR was sampled from a woman aged 18 to 35 in good health. CDR3 region: CASSPSPGRTNVNEQYF. CDR3 in DNA: TGTGCCAGCAGTCCCTCCCCGGGACGAACGAACGTCAATGAGCAGTACTTC.